This T cell receptor beta chain derives from a study of T cell changes during pregnancy in multiple sclerosis. Data came from immunoSEQ multiplex PCR; TCRdb stores just in-frame clones and leaves some out. The sample has 95,000 to 100,000 clones, about 91% seen once. The V and J ends lost 2 bases and 6 bases, in that order; junction bases with no gene match: 10. The germline V gene encodes CDR1 SGHRS and CDR2 YFSETQ. The CDR3 runs 17 residues. This specimen consisted of peripheral blood, obtained in the second trimester of pregnancy. The rearrangement links TRBV5-1 to TRBJ2-3; TRBD1 matches at 12 bases. This clonotype was obtained from a female donor with multiple sclerosis, enrolled in a pregnancy study. The chain's CDR3 is CASSFRTGTGGEDTQYF. DNA for the CDR3: TGCGCCAGCAGCTTCAGGACCGGGACAGGGGGCGAGGATACGCAGTATTTT.